This T cell receptor (beta chain) was captured in a study of shared clonotypes between healthy human individuals. J was trimmed by 13 bases and V by 6 bases; bases with no gene match: 13. Germline V gene lookup returns CDR1 MGHRA and CDR2 YSYEKL. This CDR3 has 15 residues. Measured with immunoSEQ multiplex PCR; TCRdb has only the in-frame clones, and not every one. The profile covers 2,500,000 or so clones, with 93% appearing a single time and 0.36% taken by the ten largest. The sequence was collected from a man aged 18 to 30 in good health. Some clones in this sample may be carry-over from other donors' samples. The sample consisted of naive CD4+ T cells from PBMCs. The subset is: CD45RA+ positively selected. The chain links TRBV4-1 to TRBJ2-2, with 11 bases that match TRBD2. In DNA form, the CDR3 reads TGCGCCAGCAGTCACCTGGGACTAGCGGACGGTGGGCTGTTTTTT. Protein sequence: CASSHLGLADGGLFF.